These 23 T cell receptor beta chains were sequenced from one sample in a study of T cell repertoires in cytomegalovirus infection. TCRdb processed the reads anew with MiXCR; each CDR3 protein has one entry. The sample carries hundreds of thousands of distinct CDR3 sequences, about 30% recorded once. No cognate antigen is known for these TCRs. The specimen was cultured PBMCs, collected from culture after CMV antigen stimulation. The receptors here all came from a human donor in good health (CMV status not recorded). Some clones in this sample may be carry-over from other donors' samples.

This clonotype was counted many times. This chain connects TRBV10-2 to TRBJ2-1; possibly TRBD1 or TRBD2 for D (5 bases each). Germline-derived CDR1 and CDR2 are WSHSY and SAAADI. Between the trimmed V and J ends, which lost 6 bases and 9 bases, there was a span of 18 bases. There are 14 residues in the CDR3. CDR3 nucleotides: TGCGCCAGCAGGAGGGACCGGCAAGTCGGTGAGCAGTTCTTC. This encodes CASRRDRQVGEQFF.

There are a few counts of this clonotype. This rearrangement joins TRBV5-6 to TRBJ1-1; D unresolved. Trimming took off 4 bases at V and 10 bases at J, with 17 bases between the two ends. CDR3 length: 13 amino acids. In germline, CDR1 is SGHDT, CDR2 YYEEEE. Here the CDR3 reads CASSRRYIVRAFF. DNA for the CDR3: TGTGCCAGCAGCCGCCGCTACATCGTACGAGCTTTCTTT.

The chain uses TRBV20-1 and TRBJ1-4, with a weak D call TRBD1 (5 bases). Trimming stripped 3 bases from V and 0 bases from J, with 17 bases between. The CDR3 totals 17 residues. Germline V gene lookup returns CDR1 DFQATT and CDR2 SNEGSKA (reference sequence). The CDR3 sequence is CSASLQGEVATNEKLFF. In DNA form, the CDR3 reads TGCAGTGCTAGCCTCCAGGGAGAGGTCGCAACTAATGAAAAACTGTTTTTT.

In its sample, this clonotype was seen once. The rearrangement links TRBV27 to TRBJ2-7, with D perhaps TRBD2 (6 bases). With 3 bases removed from V and 6 bases from J, the gap between germline ends came to 12 bases. This CDR3 region has 13 residues. Germline V CDR1 and CDR2: MNHEY, SMNVEV (reference sequence). The CDR3 loop is CASSLGLRSEQYF. Here the CDR3 DNA reads TGTGCCAGCAGTTTGGGACTCCGGAGCGAGCAGTACTTC.

The rearrangement joins TRBV27 to TRBJ1-4; D is ambiguous. Germline assignment: CDR1 MNHEY and CDR2 SMNVEV (reference sequence). This CDR3 contains 15 residues. V lost 3 bases and J lost 0, with 8 bases in between. For the CDR3, the DNA is TGTGCCAGCAGTTTCCCAGGCGCAACTAATGAAAAACTGTTTTTT. The encoded protein is CASSFPGATNEKLFF.

This clonotype was recorded a few times. The rearrangement joins TRBV12-3 or TRBV12-4 to TRBJ2-5; D not certain. This CDR3 comprises 14 residues. Between the trimmed V and J ends, which lost 6 bases and 0 bases, there was a span of 11 bases. The CDR3 spells CASSSGLNQETQYF. DNA of the CDR3: TGTGCCAGCAGCAGTGGCCTTAACCAAGAGACCCAGTACTTC.

DNA for the CDR3: TGTGCCAGCAGCCCACAGGGGGCGCTACAAGAGACCCAGTACTTC. This translates into CASSPQGALQETQYF. The J gene is TRBJ2-5, the V gene TRBV7-2; 9 bases are a match to TRBD1. Losses at the gene ends were 5 bases for V and 2 bases for J; bases not matched to a gene: 6. Germline CDR1 and CDR2: SGHTA and FQGNSA. CDR3 size: 15 residues.

The chain employs TRBV4-1 and TRBJ2-3; the D gene is possibly TRBD1 (7 bases). The V gene lost 2 bases and the J gene lost 3 bases, with 9 bases spanning the gap. Germline V CDR1 and CDR2: MGHRA, YSYEKL. CDR3 length: 14 amino acids. The CDR3 loop reads CASSQPGGTDTQYF. The CDR3 nucleotides are TGCGCCAGCAGCCAACCAGGGGGGACAGATACGCAGTATTTT.

There are many counts of this clonotype. The rearrangement links TRBV7-2 to TRBJ2-5; D not resolved. V was shortened by 8 bases and J by 1 base, with 8 bases between the two germline ends. The CDR3 is 12 residues long. The germline V gene encodes CDR1 SGHTA and CDR2 FQGNSA. The CDR3 nucleotides are TGTGCCAGCGGGATGTTCCAAGAGACCCAGTACTTC. Its protein is CASGMFQETQYF.

V and J are TRBV20-1 and TRBJ2-7; possibly TRBD1 for D (6 bases). The CDR3 runs 13 residues. Per germline, CDR1 DFQATT and CDR2 SNEGSKA (reference sequence). Trimming removed 6 bases from V and 3 bases from J, with 15 bases in between. The CDR3 DNA reads as TGCAGTGCCCAACCGGGACACTACTACGAGCAGTACTTC. It codes for CSAQPGHYYEQYF.

The chain uses TRBV12-3 or TRBV12-4 and TRBJ2-2, with TRBD2 matching over 16 bases. V shed 4 bases and J 4 bases; nucleotides not matched to a gene: 3. The CDR3 consists of 17 residues. The CDR3 DNA reads TGTGCCAGCAGTTCGGGACTAGCGGGAGGGGTCACCGGGGAGCTGTTTTTT. It translates to CASSSGLAGGVTGELFF.

This clonotype was seen a handful of times. This chain joins TRBV7-8 and TRBJ2-7, with 8 bases fitting TRBD1. V gave up 4 bases and J gave up 9 bases; unmatched junction bases: 17. The CDR3 length is 16 residues. Germline CDR1 reads SGHVS; CDR2 reads FQNEAQ. The CDR3 nucleotides read TGTGCCAGCAGCTCTGACCGGGACAGGCACTCCCTGAGGCAGTACTTC. Its protein product is CASSSDRDRHSLRQYF.

The chain uses TRBV12-3 or TRBV12-4 and TRBJ2-2; 9 nucleotides align to TRBD2. The CDR3 length is 19 residues. J gave up 3 bases and V 4 bases, and 15 bases lay outside the gene matches. CDR3 sequence (DNA): TGTGCCAGCAGTTCCCCCCCAACACGGGTAGCGGGAGACACCGGGGAGCTGTTTTTT. Translating it yields CASSSPPTRVAGDTGELFF.

The rearrangement joins TRBV6-6 to TRBJ2-2; D ambiguous. CDR1 and CDR2 (germline): MNHNY, SVGAGI (reference sequence). Trimming left V 2 bases short and J 6 bases short, with 4 bases between. The CDR3 loop spans 12 amino acids. CDR3 residues: CASSYRAGELFF. CDR3 nucleotide sequence: TGTGCCAGCAGTTACCGGGCCGGGGAGCTGTTTTTT.

J is TRBJ2-7 and V is TRBV11-3; a weak D match, TRBD1 (5 bases). The CDR3 sequence is 12 residues long. Deletions cut 4 bases from V and 7 bases from J, with 11 bases between. Germline lookup yields CDR1 SGHNT and CDR2 YENEEA. CDR3 in amino acids: CASSSQNREQYF. Written as DNA, the CDR3 is TGTGCCAGCAGCTCCCAGAACAGGGAGCAGTACTTC.

The chain links TRBV7-2 to TRBJ2-5, with D tentatively TRBD2 (7 bases). The CDR3 is made up of 16 amino acids. Per germline, CDR1 SGHTA and CDR2 FQGNSA. V shed 7 bases and J shed 5 bases, with 23 bases lying between them. The CDR3 coding sequence is TGTACCAGCACCGATGGGATGCGGGGGCCCCCGGAGACCCAGTACTTC. This sequence encodes CTSTDGMRGPPETQYF.

The V and J genes are TRBV7-9 and TRBJ1-6; D ambiguous. CDR1 SEHNR and CDR2 FQNEAQ come from the germline V gene (reference sequence). The CDR3 covers 14 residues. Trimming removed 10 bases from V and 5 bases from J, with 15 bases in between. The CDR3 reads CAISPYTDNSPLHF. As DNA, the CDR3 is TGTGCCATCAGTCCCTACACGGATAATTCACCCCTCCACTTT. Full variable domain (missing parts from reference TRBV7-9 and TRBJ1-6): DTGVSQNPRHKITKRGQNVTFRCDPISEHNRLYWYRQTLGQGPEFLTYFQNEAQLEKSRLLSDRFSAERPKGSFSTLEIQRTEQGDSAMYLCAISPYTDNSPLHFGNGTRLTVT.

The chain has TRBV6-2 or TRBV6-3 and TRBJ2-1, with D perhaps matching TRBD1 or TRBD2 (6 bases each). CDR1 is MNHEY and CDR2 is SVGEGT in the germline V gene. The V gene lost 5 bases and the J gene lost 0 bases, with 17 bases spanning the gap. This CDR3 region has 17 residues. The CDR3 sequence is CASSPPGGTPSYNEQFF. CDR3 DNA sequence: TGTGCCAGCAGTCCCCCTGGGGGGACACCCTCCTACAATGAGCAGTTCTTC.

At least ten counts were recorded for this clonotype. The limits of the CDR3 on the DNA are not certain, so only TCRdb's listed CDR3 is given. This chain connects TRBV7-2 to TRBJ1-1; TRBD1 is taken as the D call from the table, unchecked against the DNA. Looked up from germline, CDR1 is SGHTA and CDR2 is FQGNSA. The CDR3 is 13 amino acids long, termini counted. The CDR3 reads CASSLAWGTGIDF.

This clonotype came up once. The V call is TRBV12-3 or TRBV12-4, the J call TRBJ2-1; D gene ambiguous. Trimming stripped 6 bases from V and 9 bases from J, with 9 bases between. This CDR3 contains 11 residues. Written as DNA, the CDR3 is TGTGCCAGCAGCACAACCAGTGAGCAGTTCTTC. This codes for CASSTTSEQFF.

In this sample, this clonotype turned up a few times. This chain uses TRBV28 with TRBJ2-7; either TRBD1 or TRBD2 may supply D (5 bases each). The CDR3 runs to 15 residues. V lost 5 bases and J lost 6, with 20 bases in between. Germline CDR1 reads MDHEN; CDR2 reads SYDVKM. CDR3 nucleotide sequence: TGTGCCAGCAGTACCATCCGGGACGTGTATTCCGAGCAGTACTTC. The encoded protein is CASSTIRDVYSEQYF.

This clonotype was seen a single time. The rearrangement uses TRBV29-1 and TRBJ2-5, with D possibly matching TRBD2 (6 bases). The ends were cut back, 2 bases at V and 7 bases at J, with 14 bases in the middle. This CDR3 has 13 residues. Germline V gives CDR1 SQVTM, CDR2 ANQGSEA. The CDR3 coding sequence is TGCAGCGTTGAACCCGGGGGACTTGTGACCCAGTACTTC. Amino acids: CSVEPGGLVTQYF.

V is TRBV5-4 and J is TRBJ1-3; D is perhaps TRBD1 (5 bases). The CDR3 runs to 16 residues. Germline V gene data show CDR1 as SGHNT and CDR2 as YYREEE (reference sequence). With 0 bases removed from V and 2 bases from J, the gap between germline ends came to 12 bases. The CDR3 region has the DNA TGTGCCAGCAGCTTGGTGGCAGGGTCACCTGGAAACACCATATATTTT. This encodes CASSLVAGSPGNTIYF.